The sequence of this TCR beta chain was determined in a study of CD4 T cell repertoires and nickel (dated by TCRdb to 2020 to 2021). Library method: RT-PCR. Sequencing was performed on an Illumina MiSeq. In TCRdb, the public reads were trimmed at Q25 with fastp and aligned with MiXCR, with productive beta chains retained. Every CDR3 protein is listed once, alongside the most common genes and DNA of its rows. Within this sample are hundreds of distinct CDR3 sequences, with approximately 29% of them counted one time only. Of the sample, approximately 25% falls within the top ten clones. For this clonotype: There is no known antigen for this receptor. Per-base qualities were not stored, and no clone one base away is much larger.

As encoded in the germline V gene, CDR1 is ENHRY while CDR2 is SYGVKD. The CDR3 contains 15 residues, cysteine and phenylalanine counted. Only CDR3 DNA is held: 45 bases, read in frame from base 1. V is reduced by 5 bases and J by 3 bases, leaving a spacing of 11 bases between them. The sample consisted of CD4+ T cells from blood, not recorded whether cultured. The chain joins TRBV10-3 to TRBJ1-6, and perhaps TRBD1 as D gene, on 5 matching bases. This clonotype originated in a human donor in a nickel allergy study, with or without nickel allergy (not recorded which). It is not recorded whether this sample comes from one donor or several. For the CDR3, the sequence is CAISTGTGYNSPLHF. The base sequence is TGTGCCATCAGTACCGGGACCGGCTATAATTCACCCCTCCACTTT.